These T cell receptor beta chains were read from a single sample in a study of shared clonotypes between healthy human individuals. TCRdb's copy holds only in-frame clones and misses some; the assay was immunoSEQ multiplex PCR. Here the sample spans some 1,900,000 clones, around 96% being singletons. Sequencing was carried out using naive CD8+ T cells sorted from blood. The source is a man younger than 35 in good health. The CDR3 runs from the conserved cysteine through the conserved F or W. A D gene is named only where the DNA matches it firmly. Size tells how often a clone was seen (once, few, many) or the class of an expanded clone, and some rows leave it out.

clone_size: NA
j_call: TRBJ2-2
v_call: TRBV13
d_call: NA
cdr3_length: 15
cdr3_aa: CASSFGQPNTGELFF
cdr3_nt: TGTGCCAGCAGCTTTGGACAGCCGAACACCGGGGAGCTGTTTTTT

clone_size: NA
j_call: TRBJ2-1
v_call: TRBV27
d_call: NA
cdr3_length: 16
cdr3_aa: CASSSQGEGREYEQFF
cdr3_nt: TGTGCCAGCAGTTCCCAGGGGGAGGGGCGGGAGTATGAGCAGTTCTTC

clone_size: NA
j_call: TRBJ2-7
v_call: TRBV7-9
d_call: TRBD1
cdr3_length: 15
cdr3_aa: CASSFETGGNYEQYF
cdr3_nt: TGTGCCAGCAGCTTTGAGACAGGGGGTAACTACGAGCAGTACTTC

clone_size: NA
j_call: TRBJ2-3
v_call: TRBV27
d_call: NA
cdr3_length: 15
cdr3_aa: CASSLEQDGTDTQYF
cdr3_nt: TGTGCCAGCAGTTTGGAACAGGACGGCACAGATACGCAGTATTTT

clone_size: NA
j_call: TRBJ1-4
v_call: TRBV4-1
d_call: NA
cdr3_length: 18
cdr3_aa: CASSLRDTESIVREKLFF
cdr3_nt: TGCGCCAGCAGCCTCCGGGACACCGAGTCCATCGTCCGTGAAAAACTGTTTTTT

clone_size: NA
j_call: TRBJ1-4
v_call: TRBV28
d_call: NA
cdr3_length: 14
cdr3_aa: CASRPMSTNEKLFF
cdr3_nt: TGTGCCAGTCGGCCCATGTCCACTAATGAAAAACTGTTTTTT

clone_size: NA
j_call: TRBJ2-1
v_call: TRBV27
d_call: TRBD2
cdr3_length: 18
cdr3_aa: CASSLSLAGGSFDNEQFF
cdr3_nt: TGTGCCAGCAGTTTATCACTAGCGGGAGGAAGCTTCGACAATGAGCAGTTCTTC

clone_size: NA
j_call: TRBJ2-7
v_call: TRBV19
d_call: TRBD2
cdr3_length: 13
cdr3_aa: CAHRGGVHHEQYF
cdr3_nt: TGTGCCCATCGGGGGGGGGTTCACCACGAGCAGTACTTC

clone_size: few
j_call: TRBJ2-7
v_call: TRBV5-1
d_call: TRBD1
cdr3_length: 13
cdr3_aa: CASSWTGGYEQYF
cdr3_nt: TGCGCCAGCAGCTGGACAGGGGGCTACGAGCAGTACTTC

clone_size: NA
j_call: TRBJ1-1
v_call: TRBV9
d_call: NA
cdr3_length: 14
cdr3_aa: CASSVVGGGTEAFF
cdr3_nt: TGTGCCAGCAGCGTAGTGGGTGGGGGAACTGAAGCTTTCTTT

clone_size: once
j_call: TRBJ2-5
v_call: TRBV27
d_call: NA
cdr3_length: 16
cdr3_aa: CASSPIQGTIMETQYF
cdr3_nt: TGTGCCAGCAGTCCCATCCAGGGTACGATTATGGAGACCCAGTACTTC

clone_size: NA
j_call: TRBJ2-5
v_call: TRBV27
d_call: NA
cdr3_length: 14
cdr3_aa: CASSFSATQETQYF
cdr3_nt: TGTGCCAGCAGTTTTTCGGCCACCCAAGAGACCCAGTACTTC

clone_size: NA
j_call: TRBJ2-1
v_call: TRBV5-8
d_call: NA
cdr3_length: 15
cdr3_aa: CASSLALAGHNEQFF
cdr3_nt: TGTGCCAGCAGCTTGGCCTTGGCGGGGCACAATGAGCAGTTCTTC

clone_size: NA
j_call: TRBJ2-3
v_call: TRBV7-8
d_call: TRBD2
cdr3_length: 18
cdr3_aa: CASSLAGTSGLSTDTQYF
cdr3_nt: TGTGCCAGCAGCTTAGCGGGGACTAGCGGGTTAAGCACAGATACGCAGTATTTT

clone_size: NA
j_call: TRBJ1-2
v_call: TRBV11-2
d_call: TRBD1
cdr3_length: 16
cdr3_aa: CASSPRQGEGVYGYTF
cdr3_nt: TGTGCCAGCAGCCCCCGACAGGGGGAAGGGGTCTATGGCTACACCTTC

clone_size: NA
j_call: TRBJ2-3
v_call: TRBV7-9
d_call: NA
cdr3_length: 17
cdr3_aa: CASSLPTALPDTDTQYF
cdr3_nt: TGTGCCAGCAGCTTACCGACGGCTCTCCCGGACACAGATACGCAGTATTTT

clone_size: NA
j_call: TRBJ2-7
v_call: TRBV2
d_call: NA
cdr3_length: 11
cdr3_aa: CASRGSYEQYF
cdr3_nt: TGTGCCAGCAGGGGCAGCTACGAGCAGTACTTC

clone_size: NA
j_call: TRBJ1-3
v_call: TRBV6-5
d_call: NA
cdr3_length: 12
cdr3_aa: CASGYSGNTIYF
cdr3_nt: TGTGCCAGCGGATACTCTGGAAACACCATATATTTT

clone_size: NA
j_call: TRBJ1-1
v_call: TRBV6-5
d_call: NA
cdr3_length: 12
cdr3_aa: CASSYGGAEAFF
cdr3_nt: TGTGCCAGCAGTTACGGGGGGGCGGAGGCTTTCTTT

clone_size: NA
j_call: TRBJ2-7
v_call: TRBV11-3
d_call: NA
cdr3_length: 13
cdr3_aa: CASSLASGFEQYF
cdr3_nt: TGTGCCAGCAGCTTAGCGTCAGGGTTTGAGCAGTACTTC

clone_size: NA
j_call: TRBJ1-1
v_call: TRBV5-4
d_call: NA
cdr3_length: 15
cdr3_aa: CASSSLLVEVTEAFF
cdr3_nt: TGTGCCAGCAGCTCTCTATTAGTGGAGGTGACTGAAGCTTTCTTT

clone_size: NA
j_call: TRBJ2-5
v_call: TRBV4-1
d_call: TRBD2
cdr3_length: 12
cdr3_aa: CASRGGPETQYF
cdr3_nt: TGCGCCAGTCGGGGGGGCCCGGAGACCCAGTACTTC

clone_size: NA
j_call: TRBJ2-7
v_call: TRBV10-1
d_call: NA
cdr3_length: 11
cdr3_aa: CASDYEGEQYF
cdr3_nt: TGCGCCAGCGACTATGAGGGCGAGCAGTACTTC

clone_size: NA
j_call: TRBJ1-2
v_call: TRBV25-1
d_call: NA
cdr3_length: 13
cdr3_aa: CASSESGRYGYTF
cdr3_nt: TGTGCCAGCAGTGAATCGGGAAGGTATGGCTACACCTTC

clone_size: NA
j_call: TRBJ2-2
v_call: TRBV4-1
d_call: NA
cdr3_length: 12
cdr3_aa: CASSRGTGELFF
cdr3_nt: TGCGCCAGCAGCCGAGGAACCGGGGAGCTGTTTTTT

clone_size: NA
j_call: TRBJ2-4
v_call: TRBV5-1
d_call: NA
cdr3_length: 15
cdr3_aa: CASSQGLGAKNIQYF
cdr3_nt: TGCGCCAGCAGCCAAGGACTGGGGGCCAAAAACATTCAGTACTTC

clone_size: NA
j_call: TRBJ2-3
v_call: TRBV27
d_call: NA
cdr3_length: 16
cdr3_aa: CASSSSWGEKTDTQYF
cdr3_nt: TGTGCCAGCAGCTCGAGTTGGGGGGAGAAGACAGATACGCAGTATTTT

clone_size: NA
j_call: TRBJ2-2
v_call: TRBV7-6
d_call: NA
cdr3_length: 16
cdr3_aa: CASSLAENPNTGELFF
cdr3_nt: TGTGCCAGCAGCTTAGCAGAAAATCCGAACACCGGGGAGCTGTTTTTT

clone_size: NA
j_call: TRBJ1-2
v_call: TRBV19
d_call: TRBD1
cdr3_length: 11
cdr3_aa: CASSTGTVYTF
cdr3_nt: TGTGCCAGTAGTACCGGGACAGTCTACACCTTC

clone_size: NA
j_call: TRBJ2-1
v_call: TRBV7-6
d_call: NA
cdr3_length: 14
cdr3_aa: CASSLGGFGNEQFF
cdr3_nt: TGTGCCAGCAGCTTAGGGGGGTTTGGGAATGAGCAGTTCTTC

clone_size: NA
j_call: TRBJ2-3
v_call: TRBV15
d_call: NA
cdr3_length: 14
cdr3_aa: CATSRDRGPDTQYF
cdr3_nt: TGTGCCACCAGCAGAGATCGGGGCCCAGATACGCAGTATTTT

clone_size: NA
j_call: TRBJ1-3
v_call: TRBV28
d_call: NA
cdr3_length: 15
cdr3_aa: CASRRDASSGNTIYF
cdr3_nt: TGTGCCAGCAGGCGGGACGCGAGCTCTGGAAACACCATATATTTT

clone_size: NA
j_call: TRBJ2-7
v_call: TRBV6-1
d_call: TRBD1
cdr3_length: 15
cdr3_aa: CASSDTGTGGYEQYF
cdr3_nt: TGTGCCAGCAGTGATACCGGGACAGGGGGCTACGAGCAGTACTTC

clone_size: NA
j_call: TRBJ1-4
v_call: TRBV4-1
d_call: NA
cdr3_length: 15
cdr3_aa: CASSLLRDMNEKLFF
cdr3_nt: TGCGCCAGCAGCCTATTACGGGACATGAATGAAAAACTGTTTTTT

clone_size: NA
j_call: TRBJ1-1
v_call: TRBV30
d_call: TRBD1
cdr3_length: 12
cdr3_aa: CAWDRGYTEAFF
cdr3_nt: TGTGCCTGGGACAGGGGATATACTGAAGCTTTCTTT

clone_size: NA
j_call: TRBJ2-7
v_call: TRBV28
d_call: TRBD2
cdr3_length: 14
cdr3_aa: CASSFRGDSYEQYF
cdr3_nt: TGTGCCAGCAGTTTTCGGGGGGACTCCTACGAGCAGTACTTC

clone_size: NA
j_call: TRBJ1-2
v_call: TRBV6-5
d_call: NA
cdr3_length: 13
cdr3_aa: CASSLQGLDGYTF
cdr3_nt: TGTGCCAGCAGTTTACAGGGCTTGGATGGCTACACCTTC

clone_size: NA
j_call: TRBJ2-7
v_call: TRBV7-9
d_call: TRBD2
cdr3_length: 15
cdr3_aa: CASSLAGLDSYEQYF
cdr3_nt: TGTGCCAGCAGCTTAGCAGGACTAGACTCCTACGAGCAGTACTTC

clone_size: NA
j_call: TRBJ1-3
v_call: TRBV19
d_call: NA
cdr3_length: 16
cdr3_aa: CASSIAAGEAGNTIYF
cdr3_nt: TGTGCCAGTAGTATAGCCGCCGGGGAGGCTGGAAACACCATATATTTT

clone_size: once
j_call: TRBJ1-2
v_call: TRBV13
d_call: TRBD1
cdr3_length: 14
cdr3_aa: CASSIGQGPYGYTF
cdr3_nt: TGTGCCAGCAGCATAGGACAGGGCCCTTATGGCTACACCTTC

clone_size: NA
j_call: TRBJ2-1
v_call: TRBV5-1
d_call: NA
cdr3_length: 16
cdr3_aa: CASSFGVASVPNEQFF
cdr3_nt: TGCGCCAGCAGCTTCGGTGTGGCTAGCGTACCCAATGAGCAGTTCTTC

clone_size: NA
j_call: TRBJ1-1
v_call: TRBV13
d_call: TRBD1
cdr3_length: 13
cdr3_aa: CASTDRGLSEAFF
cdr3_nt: TGTGCCAGCACGGACAGGGGTTTGTCTGAAGCTTTCTTT

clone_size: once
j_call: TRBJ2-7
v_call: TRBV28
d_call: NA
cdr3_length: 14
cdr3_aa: CASTPREAYYEQYF
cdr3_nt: TGTGCCAGCACCCCTAGAGAGGCGTACTACGAGCAGTACTTC

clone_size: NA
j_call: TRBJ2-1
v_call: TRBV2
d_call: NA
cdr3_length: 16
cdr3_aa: CASSNIAGERSNEQFF
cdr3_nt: TGTGCCAGCAGCAATATAGCAGGGGAAAGGAGCAATGAGCAGTTCTTC

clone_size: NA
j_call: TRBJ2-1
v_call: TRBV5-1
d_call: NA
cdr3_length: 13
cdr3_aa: CASSPRDGNEQFF
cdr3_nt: TGCGCCAGCAGCCCCCGGGACGGCAATGAGCAGTTCTTC

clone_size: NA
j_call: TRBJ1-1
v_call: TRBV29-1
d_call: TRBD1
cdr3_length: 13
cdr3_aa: CSATTDRGTEAFF
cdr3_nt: TGCAGCGCTACAACGGACAGGGGCACTGAAGCTTTCTTT

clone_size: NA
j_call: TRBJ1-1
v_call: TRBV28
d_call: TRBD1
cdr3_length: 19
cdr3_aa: CASSAPVGRQGADNTEAFF
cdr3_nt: TGTGCCAGCAGTGCCCCTGTAGGACGGCAGGGGGCCGACAACACTGAAGCTTTCTTT

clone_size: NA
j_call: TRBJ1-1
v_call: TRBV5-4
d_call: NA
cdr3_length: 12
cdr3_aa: CASRTQNTEAFF
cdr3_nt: TGTGCCAGCAGGACACAGAACACTGAAGCTTTCTTT

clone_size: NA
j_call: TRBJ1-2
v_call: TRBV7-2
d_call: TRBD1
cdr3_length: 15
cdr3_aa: CASSSTGRGNYGYTF
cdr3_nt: TGTGCCAGCAGCTCGACAGGGCGGGGGAATTATGGCTACACCTTC

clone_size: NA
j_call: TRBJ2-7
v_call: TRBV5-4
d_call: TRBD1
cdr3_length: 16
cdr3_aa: CASSLDRDRGHYEQYF
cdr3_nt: TGTGCCAGCAGCCTGGATCGGGACAGGGGGCACTACGAGCAGTACTTC

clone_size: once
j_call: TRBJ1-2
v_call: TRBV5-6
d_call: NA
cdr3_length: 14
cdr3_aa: CASSLDASNYGYTF
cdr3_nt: TGTGCCAGCAGCTTGGACGCCAGTAACTATGGCTACACCTTC

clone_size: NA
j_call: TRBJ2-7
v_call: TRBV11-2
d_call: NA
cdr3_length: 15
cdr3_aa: CASSLDQASTYEQYF
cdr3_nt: TGTGCCAGCAGCTTAGATCAGGCTAGCACCTACGAGCAGTACTTC

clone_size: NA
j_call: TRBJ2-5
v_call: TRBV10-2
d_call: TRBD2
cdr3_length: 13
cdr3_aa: CASSGGPFETQYF
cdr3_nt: TGCGCCAGTAGCGGGGGGCCTTTTGAGACCCAGTACTTC